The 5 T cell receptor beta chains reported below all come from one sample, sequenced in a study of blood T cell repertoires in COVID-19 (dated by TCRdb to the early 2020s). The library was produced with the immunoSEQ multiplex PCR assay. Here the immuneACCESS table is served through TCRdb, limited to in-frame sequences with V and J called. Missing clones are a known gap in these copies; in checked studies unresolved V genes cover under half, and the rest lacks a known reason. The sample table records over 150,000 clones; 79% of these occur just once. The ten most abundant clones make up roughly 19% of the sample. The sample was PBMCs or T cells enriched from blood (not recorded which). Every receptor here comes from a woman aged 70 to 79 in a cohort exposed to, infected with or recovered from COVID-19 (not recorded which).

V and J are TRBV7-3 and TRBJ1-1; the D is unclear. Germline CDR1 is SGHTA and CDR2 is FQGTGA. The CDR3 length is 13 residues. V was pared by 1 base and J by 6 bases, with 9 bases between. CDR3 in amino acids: CASSLNTRAEAFF. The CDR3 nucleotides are TGTGCCAGCAGCTTAAATACTCGTGCTGAAGCTTTCTTT.

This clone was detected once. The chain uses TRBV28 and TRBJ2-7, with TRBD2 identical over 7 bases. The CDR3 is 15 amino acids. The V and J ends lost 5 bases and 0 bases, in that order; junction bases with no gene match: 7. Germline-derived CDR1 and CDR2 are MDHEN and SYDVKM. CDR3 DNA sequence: TGTGCCAGCAGTCGGGCGGGAGTGGTCTCCTACGAGCAGTACTTC. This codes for CASSRAGVVSYEQYF.

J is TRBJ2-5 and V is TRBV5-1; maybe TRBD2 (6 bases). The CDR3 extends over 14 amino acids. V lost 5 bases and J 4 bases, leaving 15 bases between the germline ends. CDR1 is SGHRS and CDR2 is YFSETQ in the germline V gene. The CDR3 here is CASRAAGTGETQYF. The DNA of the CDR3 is TGCGCCAGCAGAGCGGCGGGAACGGGAGAGACCCAGTACTTC. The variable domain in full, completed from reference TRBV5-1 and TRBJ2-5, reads KAGVTQTPRYLIKTRGQQVTLSCSPISGHRSVSWYQQTPGQGLQFLFEYFSETQRNKGNFPGRFSGRQFSNSRSEMNVSTLELGDSALYLCASRAAGTGETQYFGPGTRLLVL.

CDR3 nucleotides: TGCGCCAGGGGACAGGGCATCCAGTACGAGCAGTACTTC. Protein: CARGQGIQYEQYF. The chain is built from TRBV5-1 and TRBJ2-7, with TRBD1 matching 9 bases. CDR1 is SGHRS, CDR2 YFSETQ, per germline. V lost 8 bases and J lost 4; bases outside the gene matches: 7. The CDR3 is 13 residues long.

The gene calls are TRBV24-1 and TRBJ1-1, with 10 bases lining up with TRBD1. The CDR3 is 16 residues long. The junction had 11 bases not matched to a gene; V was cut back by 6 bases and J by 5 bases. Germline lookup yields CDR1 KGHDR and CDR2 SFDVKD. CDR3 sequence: CATSLDRGRIRTEAFF. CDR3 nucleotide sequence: TGTGCCACCAGTCTAGACAGGGGGCGCATCCGGACTGAAGCTTTCTTT.